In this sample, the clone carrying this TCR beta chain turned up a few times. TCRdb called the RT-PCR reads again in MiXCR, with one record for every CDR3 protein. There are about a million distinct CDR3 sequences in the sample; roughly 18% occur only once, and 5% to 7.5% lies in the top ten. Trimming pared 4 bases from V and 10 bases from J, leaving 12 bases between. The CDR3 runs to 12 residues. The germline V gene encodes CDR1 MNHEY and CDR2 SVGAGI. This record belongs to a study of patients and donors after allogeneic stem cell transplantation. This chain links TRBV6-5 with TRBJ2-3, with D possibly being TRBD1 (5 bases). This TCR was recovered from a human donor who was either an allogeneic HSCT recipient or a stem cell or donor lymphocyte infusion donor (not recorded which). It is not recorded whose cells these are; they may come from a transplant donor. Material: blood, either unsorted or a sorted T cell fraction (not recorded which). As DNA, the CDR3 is TGTGCCAGCAGTTCAGGGCCATCGGCGCAGTATTTT. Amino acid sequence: CASSSGPSAQYF.